In this sample, the clone carrying this TCR beta chain turned up many times. It was genomic DNA that served as the template for profiling TCR beta VDJ and CDR3. TCRdb processed the reads anew with MiXCR; each CDR3 protein has one entry. Of 200,000 to 250,000 distinct CDR3 sequences in the sample, 61% were seen once. Unmatched junction bases numbered 1, after V lost 2 bases and J lost 5 bases. CDR3 length equals 14 residues. The germline V gene encodes CDR1 SGHDT and CDR2 YYEEEE. This record belongs to a study of CD8+CD57+ T cells in acquired aplastic anemia. Study-level information: Approximately 10 million reads, on average, were obtained for CD4+ cells from healthy donors.

The clonotype originates from a human donor in good health. The chain has TRBV5-6 and TRBJ1-4; 9 nucleotides align to TRBD1. Input material: sorted CD4+, CD8+, or CD8+CD57+ T cells (not recorded which) from PBMCs. The CDR3 DNA reads as TGTGCCAGCAGCTTACAGGGGGCAAATGAAAAACTGTTTTTT. It encodes CASSLQGANEKLFF. The full variable domain, completed using reference TRBV5-6 and TRBJ1-4, is DAGVTQSPTHLIKTRGQQVTLRCSPKSGHDTVSWYQQALGQGPQFIFQYYEEEERQRGNFPDRFSGHQFPNYSSELNVNALLLGDSALYLCASSLQGANEKLFFGSGTQLSVL.